The rows below give T cell receptor beta chains drawn from one sample of a study of CD8+ T cells in alopecia areata. The table came from immunoSEQ multiplex PCR; TCRdb's copy has only in-frame clones and leaves some out. The sample lists 120,000 to 150,000 clones; around 47% were seen once. Sequencing was performed on CD4+ T cells sorted from blood. These receptors all stem from a human donor with alopecia areata. Both conserved end residues are part of each CDR3. The D gene is left open where the match is weak. The size of a clone is reported for some rows only, either as once, few or many, or as a class for expanded clones.

CDR3nt,CDR3aa,abundance,d_gene,j_gene,v_gene
TGTGCTAGTGGTAATTTCCGGGACAGGGGGAACTACGAGCAGTACTTC,CASGNFRDRGNYEQYF,NA,TRBD1,TRBJ2-7,TRBV12-5
TGCGCCAGCAGCTTTACCCTGGGAAACGAAAAACTGTTTTTT,CASSFTLGNEKLFF,NA,NA,TRBJ1-4,TRBV5-1
TGTGCCAGCAGTGACAGAAGCACAGATACGCAGTATTTT,CASSDRSTDTQYF,NA,NA,TRBJ2-3,TRBV2
TGTGCCAGCAGCCTCTACCGGGACCCCGGGGAGACCCAGTACTTC,CASSLYRDPGETQYF,NA,NA,TRBJ2-5,TRBV5-6
TGCGCCAGCAGCCAAGATCGGGGGCAGCCCCAGCATTTT,CASSQDRGQPQHF,few,NA,TRBJ1-5,TRBV4-1
TGTGCCAGCGGAGACGGGACAGGGTCCTACGAGCAGTACTTC,CASGDGTGSYEQYF,NA,TRBD1,TRBJ2-7,TRBV11-3
TGTGCCAGCAGCAGGCGGGCGGACTGGCTACCAACTGAAAAACTGTTTTTT,CASSRRADWLPTEKLFF,few,NA,TRBJ1-4,TRBV11-2
TGTGCCAGCAGCTTAGGGGGGACGGCTCCCGATGGCTACACCTTC,CASSLGGTAPDGYTF,NA,NA,TRBJ1-2,TRBV7-3
TGTGCCAGCAGCTCCAGCGGTGAAGAGACCCAGTACTTC,CASSSSGEETQYF,NA,NA,TRBJ2-5,TRBV7-3
TGTGCCAGCAGCCAAAGGGCTGGCAGACTAGTCGGAGATACGCAGTATTTT,CASSQRAGRLVGDTQYF,NA,NA,TRBJ2-3,TRBV7-2
TGTGCCAGCAGCCCGAGACAGGGGAGAGAAGCTTTCTTT,CASSPRQGREAFF,NA,TRBD1,TRBJ1-1,TRBV7-3
TGCAGCGTTGGGGGACTAGTAACTGAGCAGTTCTTC,CSVGGLVTEQFF,NA,TRBD2,TRBJ2-1,TRBV29-1
TGCAGCGTAGAGTACCTAGCGGGAGTGCGGATCTTC,CSVEYLAGVRIF,NA,TRBD2,TRBJ2-1,TRBV29-1
TGTGCCAGCCGACAGGTGCGGGGGGAGCTGTTTTTT,CASRQVRGELFF,NA,NA,TRBJ2-2,TRBV6-5
TGCAGCGTTGGTGCACGGGGTAGCACAGATACGCAGTATTTT,CSVGARGSTDTQYF,few,NA,TRBJ2-3,TRBV29-1
TGTGCCAGCAGCTTCGGACTACCTTACAATGAGCAGTTCTTC,CASSFGLPYNEQFF,NA,NA,TRBJ2-1,TRBV7-2
TGCGCCAGCAGCTCCGCTAGGGTAAGGACCTACGAGCAGTACTTC,CASSSARVRTYEQYF,NA,NA,TRBJ2-7,TRBV5-1
TGTGCCAGCAGCGCGGTCCACACCGGGGAGCTGTTTTTT,CASSAVHTGELFF,NA,NA,TRBJ2-2,TRBV9
TGTGCCAGCTCACCACCAGTCTCGGAGACCCAGTACTTC,CASSPPVSETQYF,NA,NA,TRBJ2-5,TRBV18
TGCGCCAGCAGCCAAGATCGGTACTATGGGCAGTTCTTC,CASSQDRYYGQFF,once,NA,TRBJ2-1,TRBV4-1
TGCGCCAGCAGCTTAGCGGCCGACAATGAGCAGTTCTTC,CASSLAADNEQFF,NA,NA,TRBJ2-1,TRBV5-1
TGCAGCGTGACCGAAACGGGACTCTCGACAGATACGCAGTATTTT,CSVTETGLSTDTQYF,few,NA,TRBJ2-3,TRBV29-1
TGCGCCAGCAGCCTCTGGACGGGGATGAACACTGAAGCTTTCTTT,CASSLWTGMNTEAFF,NA,NA,TRBJ1-1,TRBV5-1
TGTGCCAGCAGCCAAGACCATATAGCGGGAGGCACAGATACGCAGTATTTT,CASSQDHIAGGTDTQYF,few,TRBD2,TRBJ2-3,TRBV4-2
TGTGCCATCAGGGGACAGTTGGAGGAGACCCAGTACTTC,CAIRGQLEETQYF,NA,TRBD1,TRBJ2-5,TRBV10-3
TGTGCCAGCAGCGTAGATCTCCTTATCACTGAAGCTTTCTTT,CASSVDLLITEAFF,NA,NA,TRBJ1-1,TRBV9
TGTGCCAGCAGCTTGTTGCTCACCGATGAGCAGTTCTTC,CASSLLLTDEQFF,NA,NA,TRBJ2-1,TRBV5-6
TGTGCCAGCAGCTTAGATACAGGGAAGGGGACCCAGTACTTC,CASSLDTGKGTQYF,NA,NA,TRBJ2-5,TRBV7-2
TGTGCCAGCAGTTATCGAACCGAGCAGTACTTC,CASSYRTEQYF,NA,NA,TRBJ2-7,TRBV28
TGTGCCACCAGCAGAGATAACAGGCTTTACGAGCAGTACTTC,CATSRDNRLYEQYF,NA,NA,TRBJ2-7,TRBV15
TGCAGCGTTAAGGCAGGGGTAGGGGAGCAGTTCTTC,CSVKAGVGEQFF,NA,NA,TRBJ2-1,TRBV29-1
TGTGCCAGCAGCGTAGATCAAAGGGTCGGTACGCAGTATTTT,CASSVDQRVGTQYF,NA,NA,TRBJ2-3,TRBV9
TGTGCCTGGAGTGTCTCCGGAGGGACCGGGGAGCTGTTTTTT,CAWSVSGGTGELFF,NA,NA,TRBJ2-2,TRBV30
TGTGCCAGCATTAGACCAGGGGAATACGAGCAGTACTTC,CASIRPGEYEQYF,NA,NA,TRBJ2-7,TRBV28
TGTGCCAGCAGCCAAAGCCCCGGGGGCTCTGGAAACACCATATATTTT,CASSQSPGGSGNTIYF,few,NA,TRBJ1-3,TRBV4-2
TGCGCCAGCAGCTCTCGTAATTTCAATGAGCAGTTCTTC,CASSSRNFNEQFF,NA,NA,TRBJ2-1,TRBV5-1
TGTGCCAGCTCACCAGTCGCCCAGGGGGAAGCTTTCTTT,CASSPVAQGEAFF,few,NA,TRBJ1-1,TRBV18
TGCAGCGTTGCCCGAACCGGGACAGGAGGTGGTGAGCAGTTCTTC,CSVARTGTGGGEQFF,few,TRBD1,TRBJ2-1,TRBV29-1
TGTGCCAGCAGTTACCAGACTCCAGGGGGCTACACTGAAGCTTTCTTT,CASSYQTPGGYTEAFF,NA,TRBD1,TRBJ1-1,TRBV6-5
TGCGCCAGCAGCCAAGATCGGGGGGCTTACACTGAAGCTTTCTTT,CASSQDRGAYTEAFF,NA,NA,TRBJ1-1,TRBV4-1
TGCAGCGTGACTGACAGCCGGAATCAGCCCCAGCATTTT,CSVTDSRNQPQHF,few,NA,TRBJ1-5,TRBV29-1
TGCAGCGTCCGGGGGGGAACAGATACGCAGTATTTT,CSVRGGTDTQYF,few,TRBD2,TRBJ2-3,TRBV29-1
TGCAGCGTTGGCGGGGGACCGGGACAGGGGACGTTAAACACTGAAGCTTTCTTT,CSVGGGPGQGTLNTEAFF,few,TRBD1,TRBJ1-1,TRBV29-1
TGTGCCACCCTGGGAGCGGGAGGCTACAATGAGCAGTTCTTC,CATLGAGGYNEQFF,NA,TRBD2,TRBJ2-1,TRBV25-1
TGTGCCAGCACCAGCCACGGCGCCTACGAGCAGTACTTC,CASTSHGAYEQYF,NA,NA,TRBJ2-7,TRBV13
TGTGCCAGCAGTTTTGATCCCCGACAGGGGGGCACTGAAGCTTTCTTT,CASSFDPRQGGTEAFF,NA,TRBD1,TRBJ1-1,TRBV27
TGTGCCAGCAGCCCGGCCGGGGGTTTTACCTACGAGCAGTACTTC,CASSPAGGFTYEQYF,few,NA,TRBJ2-7,TRBV5-6
TGTGCCAGCAGCCAGACACCAGGGACTAGCGGGTCCCGTTACTTC,CASSQTPGTSGSRYF,NA,TRBD2,TRBJ2-7,TRBV14
TGTGCCAGTAACTTGGGCGGTGAGCAGTTCTTC,CASNLGGEQFF,few,NA,TRBJ2-1,TRBV19
TGTGCCGGAACGAGAACAGGATCCACTGAAGCTTTCTTT,CAGTRTGSTEAFF,NA,NA,TRBJ1-1,TRBV30
TGTGCCAGCAGGGTTGCGGCGTCGGGCGGGGAGCTGTTTTTT,CASRVAASGGELFF,NA,NA,TRBJ2-2,TRBV7-3
TGCAGCGTCGGTGGGTCAGGGGACTATGGCTACACCTTC,CSVGGSGDYGYTF,NA,NA,TRBJ1-2,TRBV29-1
TGTGCCAGCAGTCGAGGACAGAACACCGGGGAGCTGTTTTTT,CASSRGQNTGELFF,NA,NA,TRBJ2-2,TRBV27
TGTGCCTGGAGAGGACAGCCCCAAGAGACCCAGTACTTC,CAWRGQPQETQYF,NA,NA,TRBJ2-5,TRBV30
TGTGCCAGCTCTCCAAACCGATGGGGTGGCCAAGAGACCCAGTACTTC,CASSPNRWGGQETQYF,few,NA,TRBJ2-5,TRBV18